The source of this T cell receptor (beta chain) is a study of T cell changes during pregnancy in multiple sclerosis. This table comes from immunoSEQ multiplex PCR, and its TCRdb copy is limited to in-frame clones, with some not included. Among about 57,000 clones listed, roughly nine tenths were seen once. Trimming took 2 bases from V and 0 from J, leaving 21 bases between them. The germline V gene encodes CDR1 SGHRS and CDR2 YFSETQ. This CDR3 is built from 19 residues. The receptor was derived from a female donor with multiple sclerosis, enrolled in a pregnancy study. Sequencing used CD4+ T cells from peripheral blood mononuclear cells, obtained in the second trimester of pregnancy. The gene calls are TRBV5-1 and TRBJ1-3; D is unclear. The CDR3 DNA sequence: TGCGCCAGCAGCTTTTCTCCGACCGACTCTCCGAGCTCTGGAAACACCATATATTTT. It codes for CASSFSPTDSPSSGNTIYF.